The 2 T cell receptor beta chains in this list originate from one sample, sequenced in a study of blood T cells in healthy people across ages. Together with a sample-barcoded 5' primer, a J-beta primer mix was included in a second PCR lasting about 6 to 11 cycles. MiXCR, run by TCRdb on the 5' RACE reads, gives a single entry per CDR3 protein. The sample has about 1.4 million distinct CDR3 sequences, 55% to 75% seen once; the top ten hold over 6.5%. The sequencing input was blood. These receptor sequences come from a man younger than 35 in good health.

The CDR3 protein is CASSWRGINEQFF. The CDR3 coding sequence is TGTGCCAGCAGTTGGCGGGGGATTAATGAGCAGTTCTTC. V usage is TRBV27 and J usage is TRBJ2-1, with 7 bases aligning to TRBD2. This CDR3 contains 13 residues. The V gene end was trimmed by 4 bases and the J gene end by 7 bases; junction bases not matched to a gene: 4. Germline assignment: CDR1 MNHEY and CDR2 SMNVEV (reference sequence).

This clonotype was observed a handful of times. V gene TRBV7-2 combines with J gene TRBJ1-2, with D uncertain. V dropped 6 bases and J dropped 7 bases, with 18 bases sitting between them. Germline V CDR1 and CDR2: SGHTA, FQGNSA. The length of the CDR3 is 14 residues. CDR3 protein: CASRPTGEGRGYTF. The CDR3 nucleotides are TGTGCCAGCAGACCAACCGGGGAGGGCCGTGGCTACACCTTC.